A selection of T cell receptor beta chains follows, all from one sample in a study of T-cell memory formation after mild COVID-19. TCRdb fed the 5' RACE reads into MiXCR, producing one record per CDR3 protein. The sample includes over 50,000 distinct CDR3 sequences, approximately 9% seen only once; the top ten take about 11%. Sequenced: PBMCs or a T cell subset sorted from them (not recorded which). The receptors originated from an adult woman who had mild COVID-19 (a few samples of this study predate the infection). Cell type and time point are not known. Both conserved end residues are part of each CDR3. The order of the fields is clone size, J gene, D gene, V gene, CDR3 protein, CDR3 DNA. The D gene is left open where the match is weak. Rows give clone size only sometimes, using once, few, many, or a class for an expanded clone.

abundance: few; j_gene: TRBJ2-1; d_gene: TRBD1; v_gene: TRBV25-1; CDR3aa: CASSESRTGTGFYNEQFF; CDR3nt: TGTGCCAGCAGTGAATCGCGGACCGGGACAGGGTTCTACAATGAGCAGTTCTTC
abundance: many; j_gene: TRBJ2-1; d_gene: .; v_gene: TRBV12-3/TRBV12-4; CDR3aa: CAIQFGARRGF; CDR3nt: TGTGCCATCCAGTTTGGGGCCAGAAGGGGCTTC
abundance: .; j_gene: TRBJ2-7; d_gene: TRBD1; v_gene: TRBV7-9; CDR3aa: CASNPIQGAYEQYF; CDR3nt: TGTGCCAGCAACCCCATACAGGGGGCCTACGAGCAGTACTTC
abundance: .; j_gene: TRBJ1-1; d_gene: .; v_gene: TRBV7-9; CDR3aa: CASSQTNDRRAEAFF; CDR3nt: TGTGCCAGCAGCCAAACCAACGACCGGAGGGCTGAAGCTTTCTTT
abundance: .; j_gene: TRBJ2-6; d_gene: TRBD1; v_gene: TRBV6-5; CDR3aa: CASTTGTATNVLTF; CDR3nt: TGTGCCAGCACCACGGGGACAGCGACCAACGTCCTGACTTTC
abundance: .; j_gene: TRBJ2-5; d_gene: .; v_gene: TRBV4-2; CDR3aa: CASSQGRATQETQYF; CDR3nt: TGTGCCAGCAGCCAAGGTAGAGCTACACAAGAGACCCAGTACTTC
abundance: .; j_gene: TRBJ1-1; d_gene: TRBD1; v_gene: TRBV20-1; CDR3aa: CSARAGTAVVGAFF; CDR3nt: TGCAGTGCTAGAGCCGGGACAGCCGTCGTGGGTGCTTTCTTT
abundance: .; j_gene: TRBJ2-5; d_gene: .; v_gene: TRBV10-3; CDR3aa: CAISDWGNQETQYF; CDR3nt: TGTGCCATCAGTGACTGGGGGAACCAAGAGACCCAGTACTTC
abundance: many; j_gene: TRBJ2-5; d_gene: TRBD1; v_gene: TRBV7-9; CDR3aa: CASSLQGTGRETQYF; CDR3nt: TGTGCCAGCAGCCTGCAAGGGACAGGGCGGGAGACCCAGTACTTC
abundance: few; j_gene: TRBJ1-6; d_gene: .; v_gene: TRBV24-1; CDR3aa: CATSDYTGRPLHF; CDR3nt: TGTGCCACCAGTGATTATACAGGGAGACCCCTCCACTTT
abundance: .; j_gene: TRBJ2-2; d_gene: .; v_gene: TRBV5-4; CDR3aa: CASSARVAPSVGTGELFF; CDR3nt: TGTGCCAGCAGCGCTAGAGTAGCGCCCAGCGTCGGCACCGGGGAGCTGTTTTTT
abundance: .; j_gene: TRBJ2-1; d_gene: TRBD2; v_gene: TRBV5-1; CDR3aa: CASSLRGLAGSNEQFF; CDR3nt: TGCGCCAGCAGCTTGAGGGGACTAGCGGGATCCAATGAGCAGTTCTTC
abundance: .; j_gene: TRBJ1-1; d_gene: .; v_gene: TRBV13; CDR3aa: CASTIGGGTEAFF; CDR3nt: TGTGCCAGCACCATTGGGGGAGGCACTGAAGCTTTCTTT
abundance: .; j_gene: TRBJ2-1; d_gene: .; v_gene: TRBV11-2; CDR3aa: CASSVRSSYNEQFF; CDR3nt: TGTGCCAGCAGCGTCCGGAGCTCCTACAATGAGCAGTTCTTC
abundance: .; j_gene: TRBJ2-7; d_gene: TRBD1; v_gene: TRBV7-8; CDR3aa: CASSQSGTGSSYEQYF; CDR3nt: TGTGCCAGCAGCCAGTCCGGGACAGGGAGTTCCTACGAGCAGTACTTC
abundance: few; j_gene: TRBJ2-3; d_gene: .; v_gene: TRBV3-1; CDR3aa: CASSQGWGPTDTQYF; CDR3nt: TGTGCCAGCAGCCAAGGCTGGGGGCCCACAGATACGCAGTATTTT
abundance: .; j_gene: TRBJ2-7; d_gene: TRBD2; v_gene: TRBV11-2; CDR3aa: CASSLEASGGYYEQYF; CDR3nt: TGTGCCAGCAGCTTAGAGGCTAGCGGGGGTTACTACGAGCAGTACTTC
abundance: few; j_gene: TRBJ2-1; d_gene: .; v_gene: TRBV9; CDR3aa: CASSVEGVVGNEQFF; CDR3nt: TGTGCCAGCAGCGTAGAAGGAGTGGTGGGCAATGAGCAGTTCTTC
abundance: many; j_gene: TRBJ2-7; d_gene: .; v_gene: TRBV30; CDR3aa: CAWSFPGGTYEQYF; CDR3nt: TGTGCCTGGAGTTTCCCGGGGGGCACCTACGAGCAGTACTTC
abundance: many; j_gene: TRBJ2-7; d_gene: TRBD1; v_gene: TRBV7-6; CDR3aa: CASSLARGPGEQYF; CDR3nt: TGTGCCAGCAGCTTGGCCAGGGGGCCCGGCGAGCAGTACTTC
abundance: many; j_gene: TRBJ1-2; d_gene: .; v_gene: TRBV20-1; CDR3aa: CSARDYLLGGVTLYGYTF; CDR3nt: TGCAGTGCTAGAGATTACCTTCTAGGGGGAGTGACTTTGTATGGCTACACCTTC
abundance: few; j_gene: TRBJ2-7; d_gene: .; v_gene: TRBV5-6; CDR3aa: CASSLEQPYEQYF; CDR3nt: TGTGCCAGCAGCTTGGAGCAGCCCTACGAGCAGTACTTC
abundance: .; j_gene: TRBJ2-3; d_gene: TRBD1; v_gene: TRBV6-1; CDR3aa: CASSQGVDTDTQYF; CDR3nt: TGTGCCAGCAGCCAGGGGGTCGACACAGATACGCAGTATTTT
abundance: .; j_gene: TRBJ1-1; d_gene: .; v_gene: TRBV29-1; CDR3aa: CSAGTGEAFF; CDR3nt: TGCAGCGCCGGGACGGGTGAAGCTTTCTTT
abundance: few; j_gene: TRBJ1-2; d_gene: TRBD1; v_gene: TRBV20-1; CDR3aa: CSAARDRGLGGYTF; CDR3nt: TGCAGTGCTGCCCGGGACAGGGGACTAGGAGGCTACACCTTC
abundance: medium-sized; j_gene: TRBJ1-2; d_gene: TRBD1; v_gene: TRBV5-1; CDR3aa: CASSFDRGEIYGYTF; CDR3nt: TGCGCCAGCAGCTTCGACAGGGGAGAGATCTATGGCTACACCTTC
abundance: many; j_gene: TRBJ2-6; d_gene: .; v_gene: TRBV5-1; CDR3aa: CASSRGTASGANVLTF; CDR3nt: TGCGCCAGCAGCAGGGGGACCGCCTCTGGGGCCAACGTCCTGACTTTC
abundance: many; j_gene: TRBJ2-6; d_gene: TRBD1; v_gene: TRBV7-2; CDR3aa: CASSAGTGLSGANVLTF; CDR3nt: TGTGCCAGCAGCGCCGGGACAGGCCTCTCTGGGGCCAACGTCCTGACTTTC
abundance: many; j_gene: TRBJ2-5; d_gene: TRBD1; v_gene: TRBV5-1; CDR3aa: CASSEQGARLETQYF; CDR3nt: TGCGCCAGCTCGGAGCAGGGGGCGCGTCTAGAGACCCAGTACTTC
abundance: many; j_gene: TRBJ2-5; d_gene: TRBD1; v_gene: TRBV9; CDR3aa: CASSVGTVQETQYF; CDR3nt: TGTGCCAGCAGCGTTGGGACAGTCCAAGAGACCCAGTACTTC
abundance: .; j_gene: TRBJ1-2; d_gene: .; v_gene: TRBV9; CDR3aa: CASSVVGGPYGYTF; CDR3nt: TGTGCCAGCAGCGTAGTCGGGGGCCCCTATGGCTACACCTTC
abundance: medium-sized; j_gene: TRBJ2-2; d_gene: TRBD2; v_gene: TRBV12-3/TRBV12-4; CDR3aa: CASSLPRSGRPFAGELFF; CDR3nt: TGTGCCAGCAGCCTCCCTCGCAGCGGGAGGCCGTTCGCCGGGGAGCTGTTTTTT
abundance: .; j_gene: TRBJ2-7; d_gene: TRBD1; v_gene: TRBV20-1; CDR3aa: CSARYRGLGYEQYF; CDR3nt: TGCAGTGCTAGGTACAGGGGGCTTGGGTACGAGCAGTACTTC
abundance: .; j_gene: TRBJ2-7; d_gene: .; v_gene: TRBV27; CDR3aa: CASSFGGPSSSPEQYF; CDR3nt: TGTGCCAGCAGTTTTGGTGGCCCCTCTTCTAGCCCCGAGCAGTACTTC
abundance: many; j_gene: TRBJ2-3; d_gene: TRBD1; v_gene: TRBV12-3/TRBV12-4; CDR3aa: CASTGSGGADTQYF; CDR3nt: TGTGCCAGCACTGGGTCAGGGGGCGCAGATACGCAGTATTTT
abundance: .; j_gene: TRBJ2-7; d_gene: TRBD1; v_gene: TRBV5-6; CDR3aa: CASSYLGQGTYEQYF; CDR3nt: TGTGCCAGCAGCTATCTTGGACAGGGGACCTACGAGCAGTACTTC
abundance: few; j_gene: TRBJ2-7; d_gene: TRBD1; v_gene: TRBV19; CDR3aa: CASSIDGVRGSREQYF; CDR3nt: TGTGCCAGTAGTATAGATGGGGTCAGGGGGTCGAGGGAGCAGTACTTC
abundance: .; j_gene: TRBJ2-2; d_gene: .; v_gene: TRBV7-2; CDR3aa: CASSLGRRGAGTGELFF; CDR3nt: TGTGCCAGCAGCTTAGGTCGTCGGGGGGCAGGAACCGGGGAGCTGTTTTTT
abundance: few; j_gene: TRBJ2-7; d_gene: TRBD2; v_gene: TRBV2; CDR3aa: CASRPPGTSGRVRAYEQYF; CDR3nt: TGTGCCAGCAGGCCCCCCGGGACTAGCGGGAGAGTTAGGGCCTACGAGCAGTACTTC
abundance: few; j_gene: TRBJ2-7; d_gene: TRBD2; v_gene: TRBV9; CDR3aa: CASSPTPGLDNYEQYF; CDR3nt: TGTGCCAGCAGCCCCACTCCGGGACTAGATAATTACGAGCAGTACTTC